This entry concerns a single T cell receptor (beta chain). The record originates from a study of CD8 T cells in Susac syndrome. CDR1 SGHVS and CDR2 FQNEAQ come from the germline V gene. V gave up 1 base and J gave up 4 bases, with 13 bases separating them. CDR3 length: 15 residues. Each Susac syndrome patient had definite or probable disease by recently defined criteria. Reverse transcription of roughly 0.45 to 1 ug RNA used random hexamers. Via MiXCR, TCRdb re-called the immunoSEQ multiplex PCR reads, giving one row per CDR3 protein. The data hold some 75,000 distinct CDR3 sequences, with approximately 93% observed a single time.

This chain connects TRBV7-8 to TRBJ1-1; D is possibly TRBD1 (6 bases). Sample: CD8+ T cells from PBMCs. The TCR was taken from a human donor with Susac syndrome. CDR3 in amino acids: CASSLVGGLGTEAFF. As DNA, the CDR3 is TGTGCCAGCAGCTTAGTTGGGGGGCTGGGCACTGAAGCTTTCTTT.